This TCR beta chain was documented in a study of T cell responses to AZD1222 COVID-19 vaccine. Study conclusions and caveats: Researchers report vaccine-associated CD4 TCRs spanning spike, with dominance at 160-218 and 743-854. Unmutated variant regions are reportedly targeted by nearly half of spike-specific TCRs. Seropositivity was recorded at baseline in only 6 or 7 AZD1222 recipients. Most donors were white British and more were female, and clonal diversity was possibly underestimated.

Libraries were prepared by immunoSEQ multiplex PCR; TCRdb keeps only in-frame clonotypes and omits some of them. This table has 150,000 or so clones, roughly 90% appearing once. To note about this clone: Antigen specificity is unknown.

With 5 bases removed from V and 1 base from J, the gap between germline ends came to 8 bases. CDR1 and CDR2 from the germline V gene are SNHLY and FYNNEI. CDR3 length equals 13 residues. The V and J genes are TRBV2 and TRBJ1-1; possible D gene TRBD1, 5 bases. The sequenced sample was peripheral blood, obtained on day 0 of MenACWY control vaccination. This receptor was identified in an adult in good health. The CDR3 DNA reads TGTGCCAGCAGTACCGGGGCGAACACTGAAGCTTTCTTT. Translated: CASSTGANTEAFF.